These T cell receptor beta chains were read from a single sample in a study of T cell responses to AZD1222 COVID-19 vaccine. Generated by immunoSEQ multiplex PCR, the TCRdb table keeps only in-frame clones and is missing some. The profile covers more than 95,000 clones, with around nine tenths appearing a single time and under 8.5% taken by the ten largest. The sequences come from peripheral blood, collected on day 0 of AZD1222 vaccination. The origin of the receptors is an adult in good health. The CDR3 runs from the conserved cysteine through the conserved F or W. A D gene is named only where the DNA matches it firmly. Where a row states a size, it is once, few, many or the class of an expanded clone; other rows omit it.

clone_size,j_call,d_call,v_call,cdr3_aa
once,TRBJ1-2,TRBD1,TRBV7-2,CASSYWGQGYYGYTF
-,TRBJ1-2,TRBD1,TRBV28,CASSIGQGRYGYTF
-,TRBJ1-2,-,TRBV7-9,CASSLGGLYGYTF
once,TRBJ1-2,TRBD1,TRBV20-1,CSASASGQGNYGYTF
-,TRBJ2-7,TRBD2,TRBV29-1,CSASRLAEVDEQYF
-,TRBJ1-1,TRBD1,TRBV28,CASSGGGQGNTEAFF
few,TRBJ2-2,TRBD1,TRBV6-2/TRBV6-3,CASSQQGIGELFF
-,TRBJ1-1,-,TRBV24-1,CATSEYGNTEAFF
-,TRBJ2-3,TRBD2,TRBV7-3,CASNLLAGGTDTQYF
-,TRBJ2-2,TRBD2,TRBV13,CASSFSGGSGGNTGELFF
once,TRBJ2-2,-,TRBV6-2/TRBV6-3,CASSYSAVANTGELFF
-,TRBJ2-1,-,TRBV7-7,CASSPAPGGYNEQFF
-,TRBJ1-4,-,TRBV11-1,CASSGRQTNEKLFF
-,TRBJ2-5,-,TRBV15,CATSRDTGSETQYF
-,TRBJ2-3,TRBD2,TRBV5-1,CASSFGGGADTQYF
-,TRBJ1-2,-,TRBV5-6,CASSPGTRFGYGYTF
once,TRBJ1-1,-,TRBV5-1,CASSFAGNTEAFF
-,TRBJ2-5,TRBD2,TRBV4-2,CASSQGERGGPQETQYF
-,TRBJ2-1,-,TRBV7-3,CASSLQSSSYNEQFF
-,TRBJ1-4,-,TRBV6-1,CASSDTGLRSEKLFF
-,TRBJ2-7,-,TRBV3-1/TRBV3-2,CASSHAGQQYF
-,TRBJ2-1,TRBD2,TRBV7-2,CASSRTSGRSSYNEQFF
once,TRBJ2-7,TRBD2,TRBV19,CASSALFSGAYEQYF
-,TRBJ2-1,-,TRBV6-2/TRBV6-3,CASSYLGLHPYNEQFF
-,TRBJ2-3,-,TRBV11-3,CASSLQGGDTQYF
-,TRBJ1-2,-,TRBV19,CASSILGHSGYTF
-,TRBJ1-1,-,TRBV19,CASSKHRENTEAFF
-,TRBJ2-2,TRBD1,TRBV27,CARSPTKTGTLNTGELFF
-,TRBJ2-7,-,TRBV7-9,CATGGQGNYEQYF
-,TRBJ2-3,TRBD2,TRBV5-4,CASSLGLAGSVDTQYF
-,TRBJ1-1,TRBD1,TRBV5-7,CASSADRALMNTEAFF
-,TRBJ2-7,TRBD1,TRBV3-1/TRBV3-2,CASSFRDRDGEQYF
-,TRBJ1-2,-,TRBV6-5,CASTLSRSAYGYTF
-,TRBJ2-7,-,TRBV15,CATSRDGQRIAYEQYF
-,TRBJ1-3,-,TRBV5-5,CASSLERQAISGNTIYF
-,TRBJ1-2,TRBD1,TRBV2,CASNRDRGPNGYTF
-,TRBJ2-7,TRBD2,TRBV18,CASSPPGGKPYEQYF
-,TRBJ2-3,TRBD2,TRBV19,CATTTSGASDTQYF
-,TRBJ1-1,TRBD1,TRBV7-6,CASGRLPPGTGDMNTEAFF
-,TRBJ1-1,-,TRBV10-3,CAIRRQENTEAFF
-,TRBJ2-1,TRBD2,TRBV2,CASAGGPWDNEQFF